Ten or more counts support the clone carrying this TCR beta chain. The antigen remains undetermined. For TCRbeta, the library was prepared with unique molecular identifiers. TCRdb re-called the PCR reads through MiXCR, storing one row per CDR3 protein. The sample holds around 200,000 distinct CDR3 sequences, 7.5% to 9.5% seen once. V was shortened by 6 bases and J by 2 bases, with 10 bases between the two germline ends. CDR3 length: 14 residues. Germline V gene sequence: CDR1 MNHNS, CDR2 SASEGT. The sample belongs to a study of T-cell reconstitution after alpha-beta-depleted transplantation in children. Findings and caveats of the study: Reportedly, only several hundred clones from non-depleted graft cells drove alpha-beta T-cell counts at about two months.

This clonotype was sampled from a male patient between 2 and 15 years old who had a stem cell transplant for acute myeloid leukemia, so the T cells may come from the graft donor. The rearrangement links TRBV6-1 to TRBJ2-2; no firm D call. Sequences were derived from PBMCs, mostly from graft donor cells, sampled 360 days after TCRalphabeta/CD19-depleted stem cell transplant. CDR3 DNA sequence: TGTGCCAGCAGCCCCACCACCAACACCGGGGAGCTGTTTTTT. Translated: CASSPTTNTGELFF.